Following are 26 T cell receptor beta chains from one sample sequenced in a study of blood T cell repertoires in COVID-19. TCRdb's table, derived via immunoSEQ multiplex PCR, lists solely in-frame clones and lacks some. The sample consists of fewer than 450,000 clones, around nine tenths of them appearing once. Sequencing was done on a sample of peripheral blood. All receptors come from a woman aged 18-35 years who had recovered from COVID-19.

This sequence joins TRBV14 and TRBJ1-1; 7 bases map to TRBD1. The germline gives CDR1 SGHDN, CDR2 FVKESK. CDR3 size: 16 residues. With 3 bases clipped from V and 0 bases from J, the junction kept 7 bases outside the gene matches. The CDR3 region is CASSQLQGGVNTEAFF. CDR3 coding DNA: TGTGCCAGCAGCCAGCTTCAGGGGGGAGTGAACACTGAAGCTTTCTTT.

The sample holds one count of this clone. The CDR3 region is CASSESSGRYNEQFF. The CDR3 DNA sequence: TGCGCCAGCAGTGAATCTAGCGGGAGGTACAATGAGCAGTTCTTC. This chain connects TRBV10-2 to TRBJ2-1; TRBD2 matches at 11 bases. From germline, CDR1 is WSHSY and CDR2 SAAADI. The V gene end was trimmed by 3 bases and the J gene end by 4 bases; junction bases not matched to a gene: 2. CDR3 size: 15 residues.

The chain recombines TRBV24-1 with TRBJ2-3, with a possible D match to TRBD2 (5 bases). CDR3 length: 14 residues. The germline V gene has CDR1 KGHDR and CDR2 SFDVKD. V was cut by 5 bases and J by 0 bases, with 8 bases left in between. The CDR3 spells CATSGGGSTDTQYF. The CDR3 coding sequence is TGTGCCACCAGTGGTGGCGGGAGCACAGATACGCAGTATTTT.

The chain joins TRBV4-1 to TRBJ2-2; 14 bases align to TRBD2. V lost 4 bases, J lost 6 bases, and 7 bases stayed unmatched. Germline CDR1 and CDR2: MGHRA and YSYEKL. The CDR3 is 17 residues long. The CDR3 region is CASSLHQGLAGAGELFF. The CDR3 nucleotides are TGCGCCAGCAGCCTCCACCAGGGACTAGCGGGAGCCGGGGAGCTGTTTTTT.

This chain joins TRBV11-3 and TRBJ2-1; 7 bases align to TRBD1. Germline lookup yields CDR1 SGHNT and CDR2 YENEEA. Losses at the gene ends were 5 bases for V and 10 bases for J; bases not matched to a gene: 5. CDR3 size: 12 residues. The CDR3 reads CASSQTGLEQFF. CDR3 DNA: TGTGCCAGCAGCCAGACAGGGTTGGAGCAGTTCTTC.

The chain's CDR3 is CASSPRDRGQPQHF. The DNA for the CDR3 is TGTGCCAGTAGTCCCCGGGACAGGGGTCAGCCCCAGCATTTT. The chain uses TRBV19 and TRBJ1-5, with TRBD1 matching over 10 bases. Germline CDR1 is LNHDA and CDR2 is SQIVND (reference sequence). This CDR3 is built from 14 residues. V was clipped by 5 bases and J by 6 bases; unmatched bases: 4.

DNA of the CDR3: TGTGCCAGCAGCCAAGATCTTAGTCGGAGCTCCTACGAGCAGTACGTC. It is translated as CASSQDLSRSSYEQYV. The rearrangement joins TRBV14 to TRBJ2-7, with D uncertain. Germline CDR1 reads SGHDN; CDR2 reads FVKESK. Deletions cut 0 bases from V and 0 bases from J, with 12 bases between. The CDR3 runs 16 residues.

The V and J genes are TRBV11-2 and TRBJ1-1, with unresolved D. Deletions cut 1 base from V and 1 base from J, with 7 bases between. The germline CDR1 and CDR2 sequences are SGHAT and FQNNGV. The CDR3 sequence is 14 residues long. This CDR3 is CASSLVSGNTEAFF. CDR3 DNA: TGTGCCAGCAGCTTAGTCTCGGGGAACACTGAAGCTTTCTTT.

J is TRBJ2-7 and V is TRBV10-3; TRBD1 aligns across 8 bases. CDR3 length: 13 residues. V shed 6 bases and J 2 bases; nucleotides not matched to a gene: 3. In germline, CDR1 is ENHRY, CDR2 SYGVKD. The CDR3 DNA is TGTGCCATCAGCCCGGGACAGGCCTACGAGCAGTACGTC. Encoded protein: CAISPGQAYEQYV.

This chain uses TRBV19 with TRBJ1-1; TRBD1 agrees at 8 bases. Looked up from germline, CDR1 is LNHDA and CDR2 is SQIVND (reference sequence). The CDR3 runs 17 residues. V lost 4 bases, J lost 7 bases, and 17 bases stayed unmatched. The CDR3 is CASSTRGRGRIKGEAFF. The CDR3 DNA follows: TGTGCCAGTAGTACTCGCGGCAGGGGGCGAATTAAGGGTGAAGCTTTCTTT.

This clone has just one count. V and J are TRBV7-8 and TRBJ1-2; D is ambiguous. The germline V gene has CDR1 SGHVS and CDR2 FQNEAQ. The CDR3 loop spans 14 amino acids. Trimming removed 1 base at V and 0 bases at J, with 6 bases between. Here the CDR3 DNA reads TGTGCCAGCAGCTTAGGCGATTCTAACTATGGCTACACCTTC. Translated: CASSLGDSNYGYTF.

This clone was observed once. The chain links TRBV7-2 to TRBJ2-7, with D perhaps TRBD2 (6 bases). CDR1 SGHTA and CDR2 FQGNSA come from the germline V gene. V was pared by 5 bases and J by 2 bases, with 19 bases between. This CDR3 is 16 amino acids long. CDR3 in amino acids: CASSHGVRRDPYEQYV. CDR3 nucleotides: TGTGCCAGCAGCCACGGTGTTAGGCGGGACCCCTACGAGCAGTACGTC.

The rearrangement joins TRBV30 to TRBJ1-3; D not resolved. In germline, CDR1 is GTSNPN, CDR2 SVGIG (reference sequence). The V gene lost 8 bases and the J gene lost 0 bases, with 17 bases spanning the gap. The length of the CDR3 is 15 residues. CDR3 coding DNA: TGTGCCCAAGGTGCAGGCGAAATCTCTGGAAACACCATATATTTT. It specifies CAQGAGEISGNTIYF. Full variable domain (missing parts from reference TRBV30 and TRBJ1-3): SQTIHQWPATLVQPVGSPLSLECTVEGTSNPNLYWYRQAAGRGLQLLFYSVGIGQISSEVPQNLSASRPQDRQFILSSKKLLLSDSGFYLCAQGAGEISGNTIYFGEGSWLTVV.

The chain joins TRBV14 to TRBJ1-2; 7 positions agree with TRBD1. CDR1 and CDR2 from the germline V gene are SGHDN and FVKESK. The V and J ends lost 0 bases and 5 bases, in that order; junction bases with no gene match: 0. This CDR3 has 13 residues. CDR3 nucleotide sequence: TGTGCCAGCAGCCAAGAACAGGGGTATGGCTACACCTTC. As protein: CASSQEQGYGYTF.

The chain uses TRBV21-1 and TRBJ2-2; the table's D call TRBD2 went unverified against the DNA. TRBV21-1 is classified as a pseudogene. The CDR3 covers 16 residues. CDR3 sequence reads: CASSWRLAEITGELFF. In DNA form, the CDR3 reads TGTGCCAGCAGCTGGCGGCTAGCGGAGATCACCGGGGAGCTGTTTTTT.

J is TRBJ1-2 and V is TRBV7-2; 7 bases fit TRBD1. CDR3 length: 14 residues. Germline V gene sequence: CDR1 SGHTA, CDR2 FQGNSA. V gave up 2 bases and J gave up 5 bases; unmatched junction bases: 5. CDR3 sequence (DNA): TGTGCCAGCAGCTTAAGGACAGGAACTTATGGCTACACCTTC. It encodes CASSLRTGTYGYTF.

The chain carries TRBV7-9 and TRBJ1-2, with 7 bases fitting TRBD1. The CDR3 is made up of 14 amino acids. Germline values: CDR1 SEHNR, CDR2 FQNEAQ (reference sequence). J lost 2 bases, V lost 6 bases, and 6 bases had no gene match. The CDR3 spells CASRPKTGNYGYTF. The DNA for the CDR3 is TGTGCCAGCAGACCTAAGACAGGGAACTATGGCTACACCTTC.

CDR3 DNA sequence: TGTGCCAGCAGTGACAGCCACACTGAAGCTTTCTTT. Amino acids: CASSDSHTEAFF. The V and J genes are TRBV6-6 and TRBJ1-1; D is perhaps TRBD1 (5 bases). Germline loops: CDR1 MNHNY, CDR2 SVGAGI (reference sequence). Trimming cost V 5 bases and J 3 bases, with 7 bases left between them. The CDR3 length is 12 residues.

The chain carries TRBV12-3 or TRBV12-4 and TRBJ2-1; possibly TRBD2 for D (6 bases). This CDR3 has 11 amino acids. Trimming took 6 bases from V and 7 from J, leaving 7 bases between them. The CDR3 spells CASRLANEQFF. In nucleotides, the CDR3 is TGTGCCAGCAGGCTAGCGAATGAGCAGTTCTTC.

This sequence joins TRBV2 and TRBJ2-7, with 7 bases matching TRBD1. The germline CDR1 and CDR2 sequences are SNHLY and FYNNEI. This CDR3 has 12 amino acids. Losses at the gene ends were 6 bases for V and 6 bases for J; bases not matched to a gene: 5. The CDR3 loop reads CASRDDRVEQYV. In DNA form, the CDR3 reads TGTGCCAGCAGAGATGACAGGGTCGAGCAGTACGTC.

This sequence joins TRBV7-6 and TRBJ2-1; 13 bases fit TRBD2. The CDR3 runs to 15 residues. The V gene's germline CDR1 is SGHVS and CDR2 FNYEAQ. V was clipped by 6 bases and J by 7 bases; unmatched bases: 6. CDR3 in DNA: TGTGCCAGCAGTTTGGAGGGACTAGCGGGGAATGAGCAGTTCTTC. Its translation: CASSLEGLAGNEQFF.

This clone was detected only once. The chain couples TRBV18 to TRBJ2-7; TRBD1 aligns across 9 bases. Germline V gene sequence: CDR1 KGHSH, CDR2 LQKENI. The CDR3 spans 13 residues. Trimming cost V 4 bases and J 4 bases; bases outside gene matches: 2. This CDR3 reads CASSLGTGYEQYV. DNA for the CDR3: TGTGCCAGCTCACTCGGGACAGGGTACGAGCAGTACGTC.

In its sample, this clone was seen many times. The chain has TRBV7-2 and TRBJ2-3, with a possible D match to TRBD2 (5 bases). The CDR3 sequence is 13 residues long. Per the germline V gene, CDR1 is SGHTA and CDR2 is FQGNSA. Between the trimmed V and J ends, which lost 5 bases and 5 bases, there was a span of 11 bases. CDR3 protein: CASSPNRGDTQYF. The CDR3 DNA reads TGTGCCAGCAGCCCGAACCGGGGAGATACGCAGTATTTT. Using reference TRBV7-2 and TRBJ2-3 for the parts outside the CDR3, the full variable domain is GAGVSQSPSNKVTEKGKDVELRCDPISGHTALYWYRQSLGQGLEFLIYFQGNSAPDKSGLPSDRFSAERTGGSVSTLTIQRTQQEDSAVYLCASSPNRGDTQYFGPGTRLTVL.

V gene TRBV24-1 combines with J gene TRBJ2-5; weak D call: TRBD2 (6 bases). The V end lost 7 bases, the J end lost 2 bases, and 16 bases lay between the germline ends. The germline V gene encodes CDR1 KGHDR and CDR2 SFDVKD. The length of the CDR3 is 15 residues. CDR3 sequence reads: CATRGRERVQETQYF. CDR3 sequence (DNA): TGTGCCACCAGGGGTCGTGAGCGGGTTCAAGAGACCCAGTACTTC.

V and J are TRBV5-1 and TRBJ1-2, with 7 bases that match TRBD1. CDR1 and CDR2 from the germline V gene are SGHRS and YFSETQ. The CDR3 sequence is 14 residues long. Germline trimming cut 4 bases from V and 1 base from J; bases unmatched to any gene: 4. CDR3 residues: CASSLGTDNYGYTF. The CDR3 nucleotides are TGCGCCAGCAGCCTCGGGACAGATAACTATGGCTACACCTTC.

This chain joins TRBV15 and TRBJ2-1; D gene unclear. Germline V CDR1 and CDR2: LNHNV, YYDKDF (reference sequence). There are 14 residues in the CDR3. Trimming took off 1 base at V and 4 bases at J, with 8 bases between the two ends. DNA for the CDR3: TGTGCCACCAGCAGAGGCTTAGAATACAATGAGCAGTTCTTC. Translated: CATSRGLEYNEQFF.